This record concerns one T cell receptor beta chain sequence. Its antigen is unknown. The sample comes from a study of cytotoxic CD8 clonotypes in ibrutinib-treated CLL. The study, taken as a whole, reports: Baseline levels were approached again at progression, after clonality had risen at ibrutinib response. Sustained-remission and progressing patients were not sampled at matched times. Baseline-level clonality went beyond age-matched healthy donors and moved in step with circulating CD8+ T-cell counts.

The CDR3 is made up of 18 amino acids. The germline V gene encodes CDR1 LGHNA and CDR2 YNFKEQ. Trimming pared 6 bases from V and 1 base from J, leaving 19 bases between. Repertoires were generated with immunoSEQ multiplex PCR, while TCRdb's copy carries only in-frame clones and drops some. Among 90,000 to 95,000 clones listed, 70% to 80% were seen once. Sequencing was performed on PBMCs, taken after 24 months of ibrutinib treatment. The receptor's source is a human donor with chronic lymphocytic leukemia. The chain carries TRBV4-2 and TRBJ2-6; D is undetermined. Here the CDR3 reads CASRPTPPETSGANVLTF. CDR3 in DNA: TGTGCCAGCAGGCCCACCCCTCCAGAGACGTCTGGGGCCAACGTCCTGACTTTC.